These 26 T cell receptor beta chains were sequenced from one sample in a study of shared clonotypes between healthy human individuals. The assay was immunoSEQ multiplex PCR, and TCRdb's table has in-frame clones only and misses some. The repertoire has about 680,000 clones, roughly 73% of them found once; the top ten carry more than 1.5%. Sequenced input: memory CD4+ T cells sorted from blood. The subset here: CD45RA-negative fraction. These receptors all come from a woman in her thirties in good health.

The gene calls are TRBV19 and TRBJ1-1; D unresolved. This CDR3 contains 15 residues. V shed 2 bases and J shed 0 bases, with 10 bases lying between them. Germline assignment: CDR1 LNHDA and CDR2 SQIVND (reference sequence). DNA for the CDR3: TGTGCCAGTAGTATACGGAAGGTCATGAACACTGAAGCTTTCTTT. Protein: CASSIRKVMNTEAFF.

This clone was counted between two and nine times. The chain recombines TRBV27 with TRBJ2-1; 14 nucleotides align to TRBD2. Germline V gene sequence: CDR1 MNHEY, CDR2 SMNVEV (reference sequence). Trimming cost V 5 bases and J 4 bases; bases outside gene matches: 16. CDR3 length equals 20 residues. CDR3 DNA: TGTGCCAGCAGTCTTATCCAAATAGGACTAGCGGGAGGATCATACAATGAGCAGTTCTTC. It codes for CASSLIQIGLAGGSYNEQFF.

The J gene is TRBJ2-3, the V gene TRBV11-2; 11 bases line up with TRBD2. CDR1 and CDR2 from the germline V gene are SGHAT and FQNNGV. J lost 3 bases, V lost 6 bases, and 5 bases had no gene match. The CDR3 sequence is 15 residues long. The CDR3 DNA sequence: TGTGCCAGCAGGGCCTGGACTAGCGGGACAGATACGCAGTATTTT. This encodes CASRAWTSGTDTQYF.

This chain links TRBV29-1 with TRBJ2-1, with D perhaps TRBD2 (6 bases). The CDR3 consists of 14 residues. Germline V gene sequence: CDR1 SQVTM, CDR2 ANQGSEA. V lost 7 bases and J lost 0, with 13 bases in between. DNA for the CDR3: TGCAGCGGAAAAAGCGGGTACTCCTACAATGAGCAGTTCTTC. This encodes CSGKSGYSYNEQFF.

V is TRBV5-1 and J is TRBJ1-1; no clear D gene. The CDR3 covers 14 residues. The germline CDR1 and CDR2 sequences are SGHRS and YFSETQ. With 2 bases removed from V and 1 base from J, the gap between germline ends came to 9 bases. The CDR3 is CASSFGSGNTEAFF. As DNA, the CDR3 is TGCGCCAGCAGCTTTGGGAGTGGGAACACTGAAGCTTTCTTT. Supplemented by reference TRBV5-1 and TRBJ1-1, the full variable domain reads KAGVTQTPRYLIKTRGQQVTLSCSPISGHRSVSWYQQTPGQGLQFLFEYFSETQRNKGNFPGRFSGRQFSNSRSEMNVSTLELGDSALYLCASSFGSGNTEAFFGQGTRLTVV.

The sample holds one count of this clone. The chain carries TRBV7-2 and TRBJ2-7; D gene unclear. This CDR3 is 15 amino acids long. V lost 2 bases, J lost 2 bases, and 13 bases lay in between. CDR1 and CDR2 (germline): SGHTA, FQGNSA. The CDR3 DNA reads as TGTGCCAGCAGCTTATCTGCGCAGTCTCCCTACGAGCAGTACTTC. It is translated as CASSLSAQSPYEQYF.

At least ten counts were recorded for this clone. V and J are TRBV27 and TRBJ2-7; 11 bases match TRBD1. This CDR3 region has 16 residues. Trimming took 5 bases from V and 0 from J; bases not matched to a gene: 6. The germline gives CDR1 MNHEY, CDR2 SMNVEV (reference sequence). The CDR3 here is CASSRGQGAISYEQYF. CDR3 nucleotides: TGTGCCAGCAGTCGCGGACAGGGGGCTATCTCCTACGAGCAGTACTTC.

The chain links TRBV30 to TRBJ2-3, with 7 bases matching TRBD2. The CDR3 runs to 17 residues. The germline gives CDR1 GTSNPN, CDR2 SVGIG (reference sequence). V lost 3 bases to trimming and J lost 3 bases; unmatched junction nucleotides: 15. CDR3 region: CAWRPWRERWSTDTQYF. DNA for the CDR3: TGTGCCTGGAGGCCGTGGCGGGAGCGTTGGTCGACAGATACGCAGTATTTT. Complete variable domain (other parts from reference TRBV30 and TRBJ2-3): SQTIHQWPATLVQPVGSPLSLECTVEGTSNPNLYWYRQAAGRGLQLLFYSVGIGQISSEVPQNLSASRPQDRQFILSSKKLLLSDSGFYLCAWRPWRERWSTDTQYFGPGTRLTVL.

The gene calls are TRBV9 and TRBJ2-6, with TRBD1 as a possible D gene (6 bases). V dropped 0 bases and J dropped 2 bases, with 12 bases sitting between them. The CDR3 spans 17 residues. CDR1 and CDR2 from the germline V gene are SGDLS and YYNGEE. CDR3 in DNA: TGTGCCAGCAGCGTAGGGCAGGGGAATACTGGGGCCAACGTCCTGACTTTC. It encodes CASSVGQGNTGANVLTF.

The chain is built from TRBV28 and TRBJ1-5; possibly TRBD1 for D (6 bases). In germline, CDR1 is MDHEN, CDR2 SYDVKM. The CDR3 contains 17 residues. V was cut by 5 bases and J by 3 bases, with 20 bases left in between. The CDR3 sequence is CASSLYRDRQVNQPQHF. The CDR3 region has the DNA TGTGCCAGCAGTCTTTACAGGGACCGTCAAGTCAATCAGCCCCAGCATTTT.

The chain is built from TRBV11-2 and TRBJ1-2; D may be TRBD1 (5 bases). The length of the CDR3 is 16 residues. The germline V gene has CDR1 SGHAT and CDR2 FQNNGV. With 2 bases removed from V and 6 bases from J, the gap between germline ends came to 19 bases. The DNA of the CDR3 is TGTGCCAGCAGCTTACTGTTCCGGCAGGGATACAATGGCTACACCTTC. Its translation is CASSLLFRQGYNGYTF.

For this clone: At one boundary the junction diverges from the germline segment, which might be a read error. The chain links TRBV4-2 to TRBJ2-5; 7 nucleotides match TRBD2. This CDR3 spans 16 amino acids. Germline CDR1 reads LGHNA; CDR2 reads YNFKEQ. The CDR3 is CASTAPPGLMKEAQYF. The CDR3 DNA reads as TGTGCCAGCACCGCTCCGCCGGGACTAATGAAAGAGGCCCAGTACTTC.

The rearrangement links TRBV19 to TRBJ2-1; tentative D call: TRBD1 (6 bases). CDR3 length equals 13 residues. The V gene lost 9 bases and the J gene lost 5 bases, with 14 bases spanning the gap. Germline lookup yields CDR1 LNHDA and CDR2 SQIVND (reference sequence). CDR3 loop: CASTGYSNNEQFF. CDR3 in DNA: TGTGCCAGCACAGGGTATTCTAACAATGAGCAGTTCTTC. The whole variable domain, filled in from reference TRBV19 and TRBJ2-1, reads DGGITQSPKYLFRKEGQNVTLSCEQNLNHDAMYWYRQDPGQGLRLIYYSQIVNDFQKGDIAEGYSVSREKKESFPLTVTSAQKNPTAFYLCASTGYSNNEQFFGPGTRLTVL.

The chain has TRBV6-1 and TRBJ1-5, with unresolved D. V lost 1 base, J lost 7 bases, and 14 bases lay in between. CDR1 MNHNS and CDR2 SASEGT come from the germline V gene. The CDR3 is 15 amino acids. CDR3 nucleotide sequence: TGTGCCAGCAGTGAAGGGACCCAAAACGGCCAGCCCCAGCATTTT. It encodes CASSEGTQNGQPQHF.

The chain carries TRBV10-3 and TRBJ2-7, with D unclear. Trimming shortened V by 7 bases and J by 0 bases, and 13 bases separated the two germline ends. Germline assignment: CDR1 ENHRY and CDR2 SYGVKD. This CDR3 contains 14 residues. The CDR3 loop reads CAIMAGTSSYEQYF. CDR3 coding DNA: TGTGCCATCATGGCAGGAACGAGCTCCTACGAGCAGTACTTC.

CDR3 amino acids: CASSLQGWGRTNEKLFF. CDR3 nucleotide sequence: TGTGCCAGCAGTTTACAGGGATGGGGTCGCACTAATGAAAAACTGTTTTTT. V is TRBV28 and J is TRBJ1-4, with a possible D match to TRBD1 (5 bases). This CDR3 comprises 17 residues. V was shortened by 2 bases and J by 2 bases, with 15 bases between the two germline ends. Germline values: CDR1 MDHEN, CDR2 SYDVKM.

This chain joins TRBV18 and TRBJ2-5; 7 nucleotides line up with TRBD2. The junction had 19 bases not matched to a gene; V was cut back by 5 bases and J by 7 bases. The CDR3 has 17 residues. CDR1 is KGHSH, CDR2 LQKENI, per germline. In nucleotides, the CDR3 is TGTGCCAGCTCAGCCCCCTCAGGATACGCGGGGGACGGGACCCAGTACTTC. Its protein is CASSAPSGYAGDGTQYF.

CDR3 amino acids: CASSPGGGRETNYGYTF. The CDR3 bases are TGTGCCAGCAGTCCCGGTGGGGGCCGAGAAACTAACTATGGCTACACCTTC. The chain couples TRBV7-9 to TRBJ1-2; D may be TRBD1 (6 bases). The CDR3 spans 17 residues. The germline V gene has CDR1 SEHNR and CDR2 FQNEAQ (reference sequence). V gave up 6 bases and J gave up 0 bases, with 20 bases separating them.

The V call is TRBV10-2, the J call TRBJ2-7; 7 nucleotides agree with TRBD2. The J segment lost 3 bases and the V segment lost 2 bases, leaving 7 bases of the junction unmatched. Germline V CDR1 and CDR2: WSHSY, SAAADI. The CDR3 has 15 amino acids. CDR3 sequence: CASSEAPGGSYEQYF. CDR3 nucleotide sequence: TGCGCCAGCAGTGAGGCTCCCGGGGGGAGCTACGAGCAGTACTTC.

Comment on this clone: In the same sample, other DNA sequences code for this CDR3. The chain combines TRBV2 with TRBJ2-5, with D possibly TRBD1 on 6 matching bases. V lost 6 bases, J lost 2 bases, and 10 bases lay in between. Germline-derived CDR1 and CDR2 are SNHLY and FYNNEI. The CDR3 covers 13 residues. CDR3 coding DNA: TGTGCCAGCAGCCGGGACAATCAAGAGACCCAGTACTTC. Residues: CASSRDNQETQYF.

V gene TRBV4-1 combines with J gene TRBJ2-5, with D unresolved. Germline loops: CDR1 MGHRA, CDR2 YSYEKL. Trimming cost V 1 base and J 4 bases, with 7 bases left between them. The CDR3 consists of 13 residues. CDR3 DNA: TGCGCCAGCAGCCAAGGGGTTATAGAGACCCAGTACTTC. This translates into CASSQGVIETQYF.

The V call is TRBV29-1, the J call TRBJ1-2; D gene uncertain. The CDR3 contains 13 residues. Germline values: CDR1 SQVTM, CDR2 ANQGSEA. Trimming stripped 0 bases from V and 7 bases from J, with 12 bases between. CDR3 DNA: TGCAGCGTTGAAGATCCGGGGTGGAGTGGCTACACCTTC. Translated, it gives CSVEDPGWSGYTF. Complete variable domain (other parts from reference TRBV29-1 and TRBJ1-2): SAVISQKPSRDICQRGTSLTIQCQVDSQVTMMFWYRQQPGQSLTLIATANQGSEATYESGFVIDKFPISRPNLTFSTLTVSNMSPEDSSIYLCSVEDPGWSGYTFGSGTRLTVV.

The chain is built from TRBV6-5 and TRBJ2-1; the match to TRBD2 covers 9 bases. V shed 4 bases, J shed 5 bases, and the junction held 6 bases outside the gene matches. The germline gives CDR1 MNHEY, CDR2 SVGAGI. The CDR3 covers 15 residues. The DNA of the CDR3 is TGTGCCAGCAGTTGGCGGGAGGGCCTCGACAATGAGCAGTTCTTC. This sequence encodes CASSWREGLDNEQFF.

The sample holds a few counts of this clone. The gene calls are TRBV25-1 and TRBJ1-2; D perhaps matches TRBD1 (6 bases). V dropped 3 bases and J dropped 5 bases, with 13 bases sitting between them. Looked up from germline, CDR1 is MGHDK and CDR2 is SYGVNS. The CDR3 totals 14 residues. Here the CDR3 reads CASSEGAAAYGYTF. The CDR3 nucleotides read TGTGCCAGCAGTGAGGGGGCAGCCGCATATGGCTACACCTTC.

The chain uses TRBV6-6 and TRBJ1-5; D is ambiguous. Trimming pared 2 bases from V and 7 bases from J, leaving 9 bases between. CDR3 length: 13 residues. Germline CDR1 reads MNHNY; CDR2 reads SVGAGI (reference sequence). Here the CDR3 DNA reads TGTGCCAGCAGTTACGGGGAGGCCCAGCCCCAGCATTTT. It encodes CASSYGEAQPQHF.

The chain employs TRBV7-2 and TRBJ2-1; D gene uncertain. Germline CDR1 reads SGHTA; CDR2 reads FQGNSA. Trimming left V 1 base short and J 5 bases short, with 6 bases between. This CDR3 contains 13 residues. CDR3 sequence: CASSLDGNNEQFF. The CDR3 DNA reads as TGTGCCAGCAGCTTAGACGGAAACAATGAGCAGTTCTTC.